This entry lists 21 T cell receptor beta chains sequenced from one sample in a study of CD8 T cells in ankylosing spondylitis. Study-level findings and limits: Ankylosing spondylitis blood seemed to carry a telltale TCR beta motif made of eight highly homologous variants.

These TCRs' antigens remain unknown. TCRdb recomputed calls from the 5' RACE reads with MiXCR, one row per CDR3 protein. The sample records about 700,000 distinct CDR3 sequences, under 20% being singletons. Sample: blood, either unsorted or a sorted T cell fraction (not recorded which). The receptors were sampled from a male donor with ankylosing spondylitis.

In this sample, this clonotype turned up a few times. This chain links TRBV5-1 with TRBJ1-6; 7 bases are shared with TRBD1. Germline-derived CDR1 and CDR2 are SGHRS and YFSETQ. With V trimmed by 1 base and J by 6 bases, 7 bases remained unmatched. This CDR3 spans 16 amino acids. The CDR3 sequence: CASSLTPGQSNSPLHF. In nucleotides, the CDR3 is TGCGCCAGCAGCTTGACACCGGGACAGAGTAATTCACCCCTCCACTTT.

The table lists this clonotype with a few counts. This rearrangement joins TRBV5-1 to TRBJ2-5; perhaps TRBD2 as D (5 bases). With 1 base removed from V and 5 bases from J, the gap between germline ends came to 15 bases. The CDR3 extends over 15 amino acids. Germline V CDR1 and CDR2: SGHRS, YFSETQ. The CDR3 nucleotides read TGCGCCAGCAGCTTGAAGGGAGACTCGGGGGAGACCCAGTACTTC. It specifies CASSLKGDSGETQYF.

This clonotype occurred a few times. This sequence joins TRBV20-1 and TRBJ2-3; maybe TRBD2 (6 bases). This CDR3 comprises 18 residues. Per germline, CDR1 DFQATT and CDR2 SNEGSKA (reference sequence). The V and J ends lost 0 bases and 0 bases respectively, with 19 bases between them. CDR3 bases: TGCAGTGCTAGAGATCTCAGCGGGTCCAGTCCTAGCACAGATACGCAGTATTTT. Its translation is CSARDLSGSSPSTDTQYF.

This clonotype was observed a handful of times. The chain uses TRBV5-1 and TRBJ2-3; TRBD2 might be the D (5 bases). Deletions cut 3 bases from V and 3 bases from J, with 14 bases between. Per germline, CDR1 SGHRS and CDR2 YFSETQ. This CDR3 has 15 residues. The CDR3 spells CASSSGITGTDTQYF. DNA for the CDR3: TGCGCCAGCAGCTCCGGGATCACGGGGACAGATACGCAGTATTTT.

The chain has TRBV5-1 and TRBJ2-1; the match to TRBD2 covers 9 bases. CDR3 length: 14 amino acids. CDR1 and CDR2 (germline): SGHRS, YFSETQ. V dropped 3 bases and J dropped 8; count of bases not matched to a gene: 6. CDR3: CASSSRLAVDEQFF. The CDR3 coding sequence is TGCGCCAGCAGCTCCCGACTAGCGGTGGATGAGCAGTTCTTC.

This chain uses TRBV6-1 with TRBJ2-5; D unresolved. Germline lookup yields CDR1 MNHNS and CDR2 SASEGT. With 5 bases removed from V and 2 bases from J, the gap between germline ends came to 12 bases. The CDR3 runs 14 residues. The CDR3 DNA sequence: TGTGCCAGCAGTATCCGATTAGAACAAGAGACCCAGTACTTC. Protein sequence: CASSIRLEQETQYF.

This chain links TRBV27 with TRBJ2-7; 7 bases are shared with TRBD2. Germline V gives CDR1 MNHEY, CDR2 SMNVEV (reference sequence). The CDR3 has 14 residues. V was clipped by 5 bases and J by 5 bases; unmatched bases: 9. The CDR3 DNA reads TGTGCCAGCAGTCCCCTGGGGGGGTTCGACGAGCAGTACTTC. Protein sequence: CASSPLGGFDEQYF.

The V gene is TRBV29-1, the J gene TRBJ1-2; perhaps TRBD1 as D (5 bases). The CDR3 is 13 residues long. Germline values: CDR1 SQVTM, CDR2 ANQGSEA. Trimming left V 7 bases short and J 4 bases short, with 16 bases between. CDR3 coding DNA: TGCAGCGCACCCGACAGACCGACCTATGGCTACACCTTC. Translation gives CSAPDRPTYGYTF.

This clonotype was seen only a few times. The CDR3 protein is CASSLSGTNSPLHF. The DNA of the CDR3 is TGTGCCAGCAGCTTATCGGGTACGAATTCACCCCTCCACTTT. The V call is TRBV7-9, the J call TRBJ1-6; no definite D call. This CDR3 has 14 amino acids. Trimming stripped 2 bases from V and 7 bases from J, with 9 bases between. Per the germline V gene, CDR1 is SEHNR and CDR2 is FQNEAQ (reference sequence).

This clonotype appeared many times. CDR3 protein: CASRSMGPLTSYEQYF. The DNA of the CDR3 is TGTGCCAGCAGGTCAATGGGACCCCTTACCTCCTACGAGCAGTACTTC. The chain combines TRBV28 with TRBJ2-7; D may match TRBD1 or TRBD2 (5 bases each). The CDR3 covers 16 residues. The V gene lost 6 bases and the J gene lost 0 bases, with 18 bases spanning the gap. CDR1 is MDHEN, CDR2 SYDVKM, per germline.

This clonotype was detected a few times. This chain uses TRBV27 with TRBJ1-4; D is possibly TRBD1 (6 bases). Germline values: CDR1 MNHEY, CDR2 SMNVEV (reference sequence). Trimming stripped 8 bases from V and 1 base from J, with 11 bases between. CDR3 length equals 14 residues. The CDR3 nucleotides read TGTGCCAGCTCCCACAGGGTAACTAATGAAAAACTGTTTTTT. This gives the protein CASSHRVTNEKLFF. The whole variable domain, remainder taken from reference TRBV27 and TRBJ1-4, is EAQVTQNPRYLITVTGKKLTVTCSQNMNHEYMSWYRQDPGLGLRQIYYSMNVEVTDKGDVPEGYKVSRKEKRNFPLILESPSPNQTSLYFCASSHRVTNEKLFFGSGTQLSVL.

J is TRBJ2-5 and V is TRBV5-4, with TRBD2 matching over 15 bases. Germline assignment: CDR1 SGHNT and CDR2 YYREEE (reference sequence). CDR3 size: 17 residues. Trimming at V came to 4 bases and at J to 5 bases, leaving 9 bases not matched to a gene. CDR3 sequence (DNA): TGTGCCAGCAGCCCTGGACTAGCGGGAGGGCCTAGGGAGACCCAGTACTTC. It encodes CASSPGLAGGPRETQYF.

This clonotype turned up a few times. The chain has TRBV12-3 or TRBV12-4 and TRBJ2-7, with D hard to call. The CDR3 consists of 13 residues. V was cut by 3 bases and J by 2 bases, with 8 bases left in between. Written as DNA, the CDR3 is TGTGCCAGCAGTTTGGGCCTGCCCTACGAGCAGTACTTC. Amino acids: CASSLGLPYEQYF.

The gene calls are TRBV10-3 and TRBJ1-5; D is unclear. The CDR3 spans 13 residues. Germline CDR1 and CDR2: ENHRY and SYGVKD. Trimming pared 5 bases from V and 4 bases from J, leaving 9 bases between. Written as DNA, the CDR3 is TGTGCCATCAGTCCGGACGCTAATCAGCCCCAGCATTTT. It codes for CAISPDANQPQHF.

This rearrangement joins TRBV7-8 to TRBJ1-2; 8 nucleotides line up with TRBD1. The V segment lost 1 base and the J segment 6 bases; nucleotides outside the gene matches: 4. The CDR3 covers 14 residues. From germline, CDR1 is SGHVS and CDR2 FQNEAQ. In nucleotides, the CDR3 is TGTGCCAGCAGCTTAGACAGGGGGGAGGATGGCTACACCTTC. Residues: CASSLDRGEDGYTF. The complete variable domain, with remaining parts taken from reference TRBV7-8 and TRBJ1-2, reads GAGVSQSPRYKVAKRGQDVALRCDPISGHVSLFWYQQALGQGPEFLTYFQNEAQLDKSGLPSDRFFAERPEGSVSTLKIQRTQQEDSAVYLCASSLDRGEDGYTFGSGTRLTVV.

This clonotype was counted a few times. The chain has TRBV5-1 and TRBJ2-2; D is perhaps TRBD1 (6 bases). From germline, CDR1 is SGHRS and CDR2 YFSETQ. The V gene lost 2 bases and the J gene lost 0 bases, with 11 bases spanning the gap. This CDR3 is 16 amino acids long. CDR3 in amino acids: CASSFKGGANTGELFF. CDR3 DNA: TGCGCCAGCAGCTTCAAAGGGGGAGCGAACACCGGGGAGCTGTTTTTT. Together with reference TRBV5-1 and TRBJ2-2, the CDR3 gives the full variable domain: KAGVTQTPRYLIKTRGQQVTLSCSPISGHRSVSWYQQTPGQGLQFLFEYFSETQRNKGNFPGRFSGRQFSNSRSEMNVSTLELGDSALYLCASSFKGGANTGELFFGEGSRLTVL.

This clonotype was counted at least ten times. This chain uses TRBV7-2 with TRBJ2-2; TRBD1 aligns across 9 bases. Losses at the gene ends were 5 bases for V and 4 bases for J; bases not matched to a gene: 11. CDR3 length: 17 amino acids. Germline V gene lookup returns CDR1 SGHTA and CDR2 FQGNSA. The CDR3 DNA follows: TGTGCCAGCAGCACTGACCGGACAGGGGCTGTCACCGGGGAGCTGTTTTTT. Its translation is CASSTDRTGAVTGELFF.

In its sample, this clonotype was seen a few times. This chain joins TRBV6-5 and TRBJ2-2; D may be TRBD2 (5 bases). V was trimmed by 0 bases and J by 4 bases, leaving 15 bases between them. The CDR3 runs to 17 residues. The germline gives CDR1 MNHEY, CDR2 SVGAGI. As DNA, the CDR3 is TGTGCCAGCAGTTACTCCCAGAGCGGCACCAGCACCGGGGAGCTGTTTTTT. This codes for CASSYSQSGTSTGELFF.

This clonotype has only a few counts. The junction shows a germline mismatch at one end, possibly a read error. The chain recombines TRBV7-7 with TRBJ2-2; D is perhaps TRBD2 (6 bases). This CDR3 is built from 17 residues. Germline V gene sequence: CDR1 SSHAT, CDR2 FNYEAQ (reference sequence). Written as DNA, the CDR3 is TGTGCTAGCAGCTCATCGGCGGGGTCGTCGGGCACCGGGGAGCTGTTTTTT. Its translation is CASSSSAGSSGTGELFF.

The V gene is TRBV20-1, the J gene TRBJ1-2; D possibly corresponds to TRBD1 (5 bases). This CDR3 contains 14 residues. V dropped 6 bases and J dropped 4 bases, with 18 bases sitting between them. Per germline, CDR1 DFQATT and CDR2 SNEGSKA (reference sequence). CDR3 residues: CSAGRPGLGYGYTF. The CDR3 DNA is TGCAGTGCGGGAAGACCGGGACTCGGCTATGGCTACACCTTC.

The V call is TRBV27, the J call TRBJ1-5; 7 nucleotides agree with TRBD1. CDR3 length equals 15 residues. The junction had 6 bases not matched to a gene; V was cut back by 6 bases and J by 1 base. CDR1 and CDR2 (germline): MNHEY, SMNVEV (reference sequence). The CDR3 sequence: CASRSDRRSNQPQHF. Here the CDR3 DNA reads TGTGCCAGCAGATCGGACAGGAGAAGCAATCAGCCCCAGCATTTT.